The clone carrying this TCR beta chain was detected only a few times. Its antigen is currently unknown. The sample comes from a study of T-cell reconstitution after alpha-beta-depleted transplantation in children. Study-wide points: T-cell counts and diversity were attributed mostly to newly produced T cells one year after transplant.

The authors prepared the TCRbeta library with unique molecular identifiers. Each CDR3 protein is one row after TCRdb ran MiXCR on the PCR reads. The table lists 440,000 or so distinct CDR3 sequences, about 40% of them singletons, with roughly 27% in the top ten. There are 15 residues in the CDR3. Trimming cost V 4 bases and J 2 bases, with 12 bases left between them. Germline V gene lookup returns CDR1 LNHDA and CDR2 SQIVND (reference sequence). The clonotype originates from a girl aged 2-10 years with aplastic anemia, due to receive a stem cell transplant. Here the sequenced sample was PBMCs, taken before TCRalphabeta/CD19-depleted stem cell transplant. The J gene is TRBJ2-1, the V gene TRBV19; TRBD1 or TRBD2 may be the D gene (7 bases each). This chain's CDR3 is CASSREGAAYNEQFF. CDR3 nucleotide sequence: TGTGCCAGTAGTAGGGAGGGGGCAGCCTACAATGAGCAGTTCTTC.